One and the same sample provided the 28 T cell receptor beta chains below, sequenced in a study of regulatory T cells in long-lasting Graves disease. iRepertoire HTBI primers and Arm-PCR of CDR3 regions built TCR beta libraries. A single record per CDR3 protein comes from TCRdb applying MiXCR to the multiplex PCR reads. The sample comprises about half a million distinct CDR3 sequences, 22% of which are singletons, and around 13% rests with the top ten. The time point was: persistent/refractory GD, antithyroid drugs over 5 years with positive TRAb. Generation of the TCR library employed RNA extracted from PBMCs. Here the sequenced sample was peripheral blood mononuclear cells (PBMCs), taken when the disease was refractory, from a patient treated with antithyroid drugs. All receptors derive from a female donor with Graves disease.

This clonotype has just a few counts. The chain has TRBV6-1 and TRBJ2-3; TRBD1 is a possible D gene (5 bases). The CDR3 is 14 amino acids. The V gene lost 6 bases and the J gene lost 2 bases, with 12 bases spanning the gap. The germline V gene has CDR1 MNHNS and CDR2 SASEGT. DNA of the CDR3: TGTGCCAGCAGCCTGGGGCAGCACACAGATACGCAGTATTTT. Translation: CASSLGQHTDTQYF.

The sample holds a few counts of this clonotype. This chain connects TRBV2 to TRBJ2-7; D uncertain. Trimming shortened V by 4 bases and J by 0 bases, and 13 bases separated the two germline ends. The CDR3 is made up of 15 amino acids. The germline V gene encodes CDR1 SNHLY and CDR2 FYNNEI. The CDR3 DNA sequence: TGTGCCAGCAGTGGGGTACTCGACATCTCCTACGAGCAGTACTTC. Residues: CASSGVLDISYEQYF. The full variable domain, in which reference TRBV2 and TRBJ2-7 provide the parts outside the CDR3, is EPEVTQTPSHQVTQMGQEVILRCVPISNHLYFYWYRQILGQKVEFLVSFYNNEISEKSEIFDDQFSVERPDGSNFTLKIRSTKLEDSAMYFCASSGVLDISYEQYFGPGTRLTVT.

This clonotype was found many times. This chain uses TRBV6-2 or TRBV6-3 with TRBJ1-5, with 9 bases fitting TRBD1. V dropped 2 bases and J dropped 5; count of bases not matched to a gene: 13. Looked up from germline, CDR1 is MNHEY and CDR2 is SVGEGT. The CDR3 is 18 amino acids. The CDR3: CASSYTLSGTGSHQPQHF. DNA of the CDR3: TGTGCCAGCAGTTACACATTATCCGGGACAGGGAGTCATCAGCCCCAGCATTTT.

This clonotype came up many times. V usage is TRBV7-3 and J usage is TRBJ2-5; 14 bases fit TRBD2. J lost 5 bases, V lost 2 bases, and 7 bases had no gene match. This CDR3 has 17 amino acids. Germline lookup yields CDR1 SGHTA and CDR2 FQGTGA. This chain's CDR3 is CASSLAGTSGSGETQYF. The CDR3 DNA follows: TGTGCCAGCAGCTTAGCCGGGACTAGCGGGAGTGGGGAGACCCAGTACTTC. The entire variable domain, with the rest obtained from reference TRBV7-3 and TRBJ2-5, is as follows: GAGVSQTPSNKVTEKGKYVELRCDPISGHTALYWYRQSLGQGPEFLIYFQGTGAADDSGLPNDRFFAVRPEGSVSTLKIQRTERGDSAVYLCASSLAGTSGSGETQYFGPGTRLLVL.

This clonotype was picked up many times. CDR3 sequence (DNA): TGTGCCAGCAGGGGAATGCAACATACCGAGCAGTACTTC. Translated: CASRGMQHTEQYF. The gene calls are TRBV6-1 and TRBJ2-7; D unclear. CDR1 is MNHNS, CDR2 SASEGT, per germline. V lost 6 bases and J lost 6, with 15 bases in between. This CDR3 spans 13 amino acids.

The CDR3 sequence is CASNGGQGQNQPQHF. CDR3 nucleotide sequence: TGTGCCAGTAATGGGGGACAGGGACAAAATCAGCCCCAGCATTTT. The chain has TRBV19 and TRBJ1-5; 9 bases are a match to TRBD1. V lost 7 bases to trimming and J lost 4 bases; unmatched junction nucleotides: 8. The length of the CDR3 is 15 residues. The V gene's germline CDR1 is LNHDA and CDR2 SQIVND (reference sequence).

This clonotype has a single count. Since a much larger clone is just one base distant, this may be a read error. The gene calls are TRBV7-2 and TRBJ1-5; D remains ambiguous. The CDR3 runs 15 residues. The V and J ends lost 1 base and 7 bases respectively, with 14 bases between them. Germline V gene lookup returns CDR1 SGHTA and CDR2 FQGNSA. The CDR3 nucleotides are TGTGCCAGCAGCTTAGGGGCCCCCGGCGCCCAGCCCCAGCATTTT. It is translated as CASSLGAPGAQPQHF.

V gene TRBV6-5 combines with J gene TRBJ2-2, with D perhaps TRBD1 or TRBD2 (5 bases each). CDR1 and CDR2 (germline): MNHEY, SVGAGI. V was shortened by 2 bases and J by 2 bases, with 9 bases between the two germline ends. There are 15 residues in the CDR3. DNA for the CDR3: TGTGCCAGCAGTTACGGTGGGGACAACACCGGGGAGCTGTTTTTT. Translating it yields CASSYGGDNTGELFF.

This clonotype was counted a few times. The chain links TRBV28 to TRBJ1-5; 7 bases map to TRBD1. CDR1 MDHEN and CDR2 SYDVKM come from the germline V gene. The V segment lost 5 bases and the J segment 4 bases; nucleotides outside the gene matches: 8. CDR3 length: 15 residues. The CDR3 loop reads CASSTRRDRNQPQHF. The CDR3 DNA reads as TGTGCCAGCAGTACCCGGCGGGACAGAAATCAGCCCCAGCATTTT.

The V gene is TRBV30, the J gene TRBJ1-4; D is ambiguous. The V end lost 4 bases, the J end lost 8 bases, and 17 bases lay between the germline ends. This CDR3 region has 14 residues. In germline, CDR1 is GTSNPN, CDR2 SVGIG (reference sequence). CDR3 in DNA: TGTGCCTGGACGTCTCAGGTTTTGGGGGAAAAACTGTTTTTT. Translation gives CAWTSQVLGEKLFF.

This clonotype was picked up many times. This sequence joins TRBV5-5 and TRBJ1-4; D not certain. With 4 bases removed from V and 7 bases from J, the gap between germline ends came to 8 bases. There are 12 residues in the CDR3. CDR1 and CDR2 (germline): SGHKS, YYEKEE (reference sequence). CDR3 DNA: TGTGCCAGCAGCGACCACAGTGAAAAACTGTTTTTT. This encodes CASSDHSEKLFF.

The gene calls are TRBV12-5 and TRBJ2-2, with TRBD1 matching over 10 bases. V trimming: 4 bases; J trimming: 13 bases; junction bases outside the gene matches: 6. This CDR3 region has 13 residues. Germline CDR1 is LGHNT and CDR2 is FRNRAP. CDR3 nucleotides: TGTGCTAGTGGTTCGGGACAGGGGTTTGTGCTGTTTTTT. Encoded protein: CASGSGQGFVLFF.

In the case of this clonotype: A read error is possible here, since a much larger clone lies one base away. CDR3 loop: CAGSRQGFVGNSPLHF. CDR3 sequence (DNA): TGTGCCGGCAGTCGACAGGGTTTCGTCGGGAATTCACCCCTCCACTTT. The chain couples TRBV2 to TRBJ1-6; 7 bases are a match to TRBD1. This CDR3 spans 16 amino acids. CDR1 is SNHLY and CDR2 is FYNNEI in the germline V gene.

This clonotype appeared many times. The chain links TRBV27 to TRBJ1-1; D gene uncertain. CDR3 length: 13 amino acids. V lost 9 bases, J lost 2 bases, and 13 bases lay in between. Germline loops: CDR1 MNHEY, CDR2 SMNVEV (reference sequence). The CDR3 DNA follows: TGTGCCAGTCATACAGCCCTAAACACTGAAGCTTTCTTT. Its protein product is CASHTALNTEAFF.

At least ten counts were recorded for this clonotype. The J gene is TRBJ2-7, the V gene TRBV7-2, with TRBD1 matching 8 bases. This CDR3 contains 15 residues. V lost 5 bases and J lost 4; bases outside the gene matches: 10. Germline-derived CDR1 and CDR2 are SGHTA and FQGNSA. The CDR3: CASSRMAGGSYEQYF. As DNA, the CDR3 is TGTGCCAGCAGCCGCATGGCAGGGGGCTCGTACGAGCAGTACTTC.

The chain recombines TRBV6-9 with TRBJ2-7; D gene uncertain. V lost 3 bases and J lost 2, with 5 bases in between. From germline, CDR1 is MNHGY and CDR2 SVAAGI. The CDR3 totals 12 residues. CDR3 loop: CASSYTTYEQYF. In DNA, the CDR3 is TGTGCCAGCAGTTACACCACCTACGAGCAGTACTTC.

The chain is built from TRBV5-4 and TRBJ2-1; 8 nucleotides line up with TRBD2. This CDR3 has 18 residues. Trimming at V came to 4 bases and at J to 8 bases, leaving 20 bases not matched to a gene. Germline CDR1 and CDR2: SGHNT and YYREEE (reference sequence). The CDR3, as DNA: TGTGCCAGCAGCACCCTTCGGGCGGGGGGCCTCATGGCCTATGAGCAGTTCTTC. Its translation is CASSTLRAGGLMAYEQFF. The whole variable domain, filled in from reference TRBV5-4 and TRBJ2-1, reads ETGVTQSPTHLIKTRGQQVTLRCSSQSGHNTVSWYQQALGQGPQFIFQYYREEENGRGNFPPRFSGLQFPNYSSELNVNALELDDSALYLCASSTLRAGGLMAYEQFFGPGTRLTVL.

The rearrangement uses TRBV11-2 and TRBJ1-3, with a weak D call TRBD1 (6 bases). Germline loops: CDR1 SGHAT, CDR2 FQNNGV. Trimming pared 6 bases from V and 2 bases from J, leaving 11 bases between. This CDR3 has 14 amino acids. The CDR3 nucleotides read TGTGCCAGCAGTATAGCAGGGGCTGGAAACACCATATATTTT. Its translation: CASSIAGAGNTIYF.

At least ten counts were recorded for this clonotype. The V gene is TRBV5-1, the J gene TRBJ2-7, with 8 bases aligning to TRBD1. The CDR3 length is 14 residues. Germline CDR1 and CDR2: SGHRS and YFSETQ. The trim removed 3 bases at V and 6 bases at J, leaving 8 bases unmatched. CDR3 nucleotides: TGCGCCAGCAGCTCCGGTGGACAGGGACCCGAGCAGTACTTC. Translation: CASSSGGQGPEQYF.

Ten or more counts support this clonotype. The chain joins TRBV12-3 or TRBV12-4 to TRBJ1-2; 10 nucleotides match TRBD1. This CDR3 region has 15 residues. Trimming took 5 bases from V and 3 from J; bases not matched to a gene: 6. The chain's CDR3 is CASSGGTGAYYGYTF. In DNA, the CDR3 is TGTGCCAGCAGTGGAGGGACAGGGGCTTACTATGGCTACACCTTC.

This clonotype was picked up many times. This chain links TRBV6-2 or TRBV6-3 with TRBJ2-4, with D unresolved. Germline CDR1 MNHEY, CDR2 SVGEGT. The V and J ends lost 10 bases and 0 bases respectively, with 19 bases between them. There are 16 residues in the CDR3. The CDR3 spells CATKLLRATAKNIQYF. The DNA for the CDR3 is TGTGCCACCAAGTTACTCCGGGCCACAGCCAAAAACATTCAGTACTTC.

This clonotype was detected only a few times. V usage is TRBV2 and J usage is TRBJ2-6; D gene uncertain. V lost 2 bases, J lost 0 bases, and 17 bases lay in between. The CDR3 extends over 19 amino acids. CDR1 and CDR2 (germline): SNHLY, FYNNEI. The CDR3: CASSEKSDLTASGANVLTF. CDR3 nucleotide sequence: TGTGCCAGCAGTGAAAAATCTGACCTAACAGCCTCTGGGGCCAACGTCCTGACTTTC.

The V call is TRBV30, the J call TRBJ2-5; D uncertain. This CDR3 region has 13 residues. Between the trimmed V and J ends, which lost 2 bases and 1 base, there was a span of 8 bases. From germline, CDR1 is GTSNPN and CDR2 SVGIG (reference sequence). The CDR3 sequence is CAWSPMSQETQYF. The CDR3 nucleotides are TGTGCCTGGAGTCCGATGTCCCAAGAGACCCAGTACTTC.

The chain couples TRBV5-1 to TRBJ2-5; 8 bases are shared with TRBD2. CDR1 SGHRS and CDR2 YFSETQ come from the germline V gene. The ends lost 0 bases at V and 5 bases at J; junction bases unmatched: 6. The CDR3 is 15 amino acids. CDR3 residues: CASSLEAGERETQYF. DNA of the CDR3: TGCGCCAGCAGCTTGGAAGCGGGGGAAAGGGAGACCCAGTACTTC.

This clonotype was seen repeatedly, ten times or more. The rearrangement joins TRBV28 to TRBJ1-1; D unresolved. The germline V and J ends were trimmed by 4 bases and 0 bases, with 12 bases remaining between them. Germline-derived CDR1 and CDR2 are MDHEN and SYDVKM. This CDR3 is 15 amino acids long. CDR3 coding DNA: TGTGCCAGCAGTTCGCTCACTACGATGAACACTGAAGCTTTCTTT. Translated, it gives CASSSLTTMNTEAFF.

This clonotype has just a few counts. The rearrangement joins TRBV7-2 to TRBJ1-5; no reliable D call. The CDR3 sequence is 12 residues long. Trimming left V 1 base short and J 9 bases short, with 7 bases between. Germline-derived CDR1 and CDR2 are SGHTA and FQGNSA. CDR3 in amino acids: CASSLGERPQHF. As DNA, the CDR3 is TGTGCCAGCAGCTTAGGGGAGAGGCCCCAGCATTTT.

For the CDR3, the DNA is TGTGCCAGCAACATCGGGGGGGAGGGGTTTAACGAGCAGTTCTTC. It specifies CASNIGGEGFNEQFF. The rearrangement uses TRBV7-2 and TRBJ2-1; 8 bases fit TRBD2. The CDR3 totals 15 residues. The junction had 15 bases not matched to a gene; V was cut back by 7 bases and J by 10 bases. Germline V gives CDR1 SGHTA, CDR2 FQGNSA. The full variable domain, rest sourced from reference TRBV7-2 and TRBJ2-1, is GAGVSQSPSNKVTEKGKDVELRCDPISGHTALYWYRQSLGQGLEFLIYFQGNSAPDKSGLPSDRFSAERTGGSVSTLTIQRTQQEDSAVYLCASNIGGEGFNEQFFGPGTRLTVL.

This clonotype was recorded a few times. The chain employs TRBV19 and TRBJ1-2; D gene uncertain. CDR3 length: 15 amino acids. Germline loops: CDR1 LNHDA, CDR2 SQIVND (reference sequence). The V gene lost 6 bases and the J gene lost 2 bases, with 16 bases spanning the gap. The CDR3 region is CASRNPGTTNYGYTF. The CDR3 DNA reads TGTGCCAGTAGAAACCCGGGAACTACAAACTATGGCTACACCTTC. Variable domain in full (rest from reference TRBV19 and TRBJ1-2): DGGITQSPKYLFRKEGQNVTLSCEQNLNHDAMYWYRQDPGQGLRLIYYSQIVNDFQKGDIAEGYSVSREKKESFPLTVTSAQKNPTAFYLCASRNPGTTNYGYTFGSGTRLTVV.